This entry describes one T cell receptor beta chain. Its specificity is unknown. V trimming: 2 bases; J trimming: 6 bases; junction bases outside the gene matches: 4. Germline V lookup: CDR1 GTSNPN, CDR2 SVGIG (reference sequence). CDR3 size: 13 residues. The SP2 primer and nested alpha and beta constant region primers amplified ligated cDNA in four rounds. For blood and skin samples, reverse transcription used TCR alpha and beta constant primers. Using its own MiXCR run on the 5' RACE reads, TCRdb lists one record per CDR3 protein. The sample has about 62,000 distinct CDR3 sequences, 6.5% to 9% seen once. This sample is part of a study of naive and memory T cell subsets. Study-wide results and limits: Potentially, T cell activation and differentiation skew this RNA-based measurement.

The library had UMIs added by 3' ligation of an oligonucleotide to TCR cDNA. Adult healthy volunteers gave 2.5 ml peripheral blood for whole-blood RNA. Input was about 1 to 1,100 ng of DNase-treated total RNA without cell sorting. The genes are TRBV30 and TRBJ2-3; 8 bases are shared with TRBD2. This clonotype was obtained from a female donor in good health. The DNA of the CDR3 is TGTGCCTGGAGTAAGCGGGAGAGGGATACGCAGTATTTT. Protein: CAWSKRERDTQYF.